The rows below give T cell receptor beta chains drawn from one sample of a study of blood T cells in healthy people across ages. TCRdb reprocessed the 5' RACE reads via MiXCR and lists one record per CDR3 protein. The table includes 700,000 or so distinct CDR3 sequences, less than 45% detected once. The sequenced sample was blood. These receptors came from an elderly man in good health. CDR3s include the opening cysteine and the closing phenylalanine or tryptophan. The order of the fields is J gene, V gene, D gene, clone size, CDR3 protein, CDR3 DNA. A D gene is named only where the DNA matches it firmly. Expanded clones are given a class, and other clones once, few, many or no size at all.

j_gene: TRBJ2-3
v_gene: TRBV20-1
d_gene: .
abundance: few
CDR3aa: CSATQGISTDTQYF
CDR3nt: TGCAGTGCTACACAGGGAATTAGCACAGATACGCAGTATTTT

j_gene: TRBJ2-7
v_gene: TRBV25-1
d_gene: .
abundance: many
CDR3aa: CASSEGSSYEQYF
CDR3nt: TGTGCCAGCAGTGAGGGCAGCTCCTACGAGCAGTACTTC

j_gene: TRBJ1-3
v_gene: TRBV18
d_gene: .
abundance: .
CDR3aa: CASSPFPMSGNTIYF
CDR3nt: TGTGCCAGCTCACCCTTCCCCATGAGCGGAAACACCATATATTTT

j_gene: TRBJ1-6
v_gene: TRBV4-2
d_gene: .
abundance: .
CDR3aa: CASSQDHGWSGSPLHF
CDR3nt: TGTGCCAGCAGCCAAGATCATGGGTGGTCTGGCTCACCCCTCCACTTT

j_gene: TRBJ2-1
v_gene: TRBV7-9
d_gene: .
abundance: few
CDR3aa: CASSLITPINEQFF
CDR3nt: TGTGCCAGCAGCCTAATCACCCCTATCAATGAGCAGTTCTTC

j_gene: TRBJ2-2
v_gene: TRBV2
d_gene: TRBD2
abundance: .
CDR3aa: CASRRTSGSTGELFF
CDR3nt: TGTGCCAGCAGGCGGACTAGCGGGAGTACCGGGGAGCTGTTTTTT

j_gene: TRBJ2-2
v_gene: TRBV7-9
d_gene: .
abundance: .
CDR3aa: CASSVGSEAGELFF
CDR3nt: TGTGCCAGCAGCGTAGGTAGCGAAGCCGGGGAGCTGTTTTTT

j_gene: TRBJ2-3
v_gene: TRBV30
d_gene: .
abundance: few
CDR3aa: CAWSVGRRGRSTDTQYF
CDR3nt: TGTGCCTGGAGTGTTGGTAGGCGGGGACGTAGCACAGATACGCAGTATTTT

j_gene: TRBJ1-1
v_gene: TRBV11-2
d_gene: TRBD1
abundance: .
CDR3aa: CASSFVSRTGGWGTEAFF
CDR3nt: TGTGCCAGCAGCTTCGTATCCAGGACAGGGGGCTGGGGCACTGAAGCTTTCTTT

j_gene: TRBJ2-3
v_gene: TRBV29-1
d_gene: .
abundance: few
CDR3aa: CSARQGVADTQYF
CDR3nt: TGCAGCGCCCGCCAAGGGGTTGCAGATACGCAGTATTTT

j_gene: TRBJ2-1
v_gene: TRBV25-1
d_gene: TRBD1
abundance: .
CDR3aa: CASSEPGQAYNEQFF
CDR3nt: TGTGCCAGCAGTGAACCGGGACAGGCGTACAATGAGCAGTTCTTC